These T cell receptor beta chains were read from a single sample in a study of lung T cells in sarcoidosis with Löfgren's syndrome. TCRdb analysed the reads with MiXCR anew, one entry per CDR3 protein. Of roughly 63,000 distinct CDR3 sequences in the sample, around 20% were seen once. The material sequenced was CD4+ T cells from PBMCs. These receptors came from a human donor with sarcoidosis (Löfgren's syndrome or another form), or a control subject (not recorded which). Both conserved end residues are part of each CDR3. Each record gives: clone size, V gene, D gene, J gene, CDR3 DNA, CDR3 protein. The D gene is left open where the match is weak. Expanded clones are given a class, and other clones once, few, many or no size at all.

many,TRBV27,.,TRBJ2-5,TGTGCCAGCAGCACCCTCTCAAGGGAGACCCAGTACTTC,CASSTLSRETQYF
many,TRBV6-1,.,TRBJ1-1,TGTGCCAGCAGTTCTCGTCGCGAGAGACACCGAACTGAAGCTTTCTTT,CASSSRRERHRTEAFF
.,TRBV12-5,TRBD2,TRBJ2-3,TGTGCTAGTGGACCCGGGACTAGCGGGAGATCAGAAACGCAGTATTTT,CASGPGTSGRSETQYF
many,TRBV27,.,TRBJ2-2,TGTGCCAGTCGCAAGGGTTCAGGGACCACCGGGGAGCTGTTTTTT,CASRKGSGTTGELFF
many,TRBV6-1,.,TRBJ1-2,TGTGCCAGCAGTGAGGTGGATCGGAACTATGGCTACACCTTC,CASSEVDRNYGYTF
many,TRBV25-1,TRBD1,TRBJ1-2,TGTGCCAGCACTGGCGGACAGGGTTACGGCTACACCTTC,CASTGGQGYGYTF
many,TRBV28,.,TRBJ1-5,TGTGCCAGCAGTTTGGGGGGAGGTCGTAATCAGCCCCAGCATTTT,CASSLGGGRNQPQHF
few,TRBV11-2,TRBD2,TRBJ2-7,TGTGCCAGCAGCTTAGTTTCTAGCGGGAGGCCCAACTCCTACGAGCAGTACTTC,CASSLVSSGRPNSYEQYF
many,TRBV6-2/TRBV6-3,.,TRBJ2-3,TGTGCCAGCAGTTATGAGTATTGGGATACGCAGTATTTT,CASSYEYWDTQYF
.,TRBV24-1,.,TRBJ1-2,TGTGCCACCAGTGATCCTTCGGCAGGCCCACCCTCTAACTATGGCTACACCTTC,CATSDPSAGPPSNYGYTF
many,TRBV6-1,.,TRBJ2-2,TGTGCCAGCCAGACCTTAGCGGTGAACACCGGGGAGCTGTTTTTT,CASQTLAVNTGELFF
few,TRBV18,TRBD1,TRBJ2-7,TGTGCCAGCTCACCCCCCGGGACAGCCTCCTACGAGCAGTACTTC,CASSPPGTASYEQYF
many,TRBV27,.,TRBJ2-5,TGTGCCAGCAGTTACGGGGCCGGCCCCCAGTACTTC,CASSYGAGPQYF
many,TRBV5-1,.,TRBJ2-5,TGCGCCAGCAGCTTTCGGGGAGAAGAGACCCAGTACTTC,CASSFRGEETQYF
many,TRBV28,.,TRBJ1-2,TGTGCCATAGGACAGAACTATGGCTACACCTTC,CAIGQNYGYTF
many,TRBV28,.,TRBJ2-5,TGTGCCAGCAGCTCTCTAGGAGAGACCCAGTACTTC,CASSSLGETQYF
many,TRBV7-2,.,TRBJ2-3,TGTGCCAGCAGCTTTAATCTGGGCACAGATACGCAGTATTTT,CASSFNLGTDTQYF
many,TRBV6-1,.,TRBJ1-5,TGTGCCAGCAGTGAAGCGGCCGGGGGCCGACAGCCCCAGCATTTT,CASSEAAGGRQPQHF
many,TRBV18,.,TRBJ1-1,TGTGCCAGCTCACCAATGGAAGACACTGAAGCTTTCTTT,CASSPMEDTEAFF
.,TRBV2,.,TRBJ2-3,TGTGCCAGCAGTGCGTGGGCAGCCACAGATACGCAGTATTTT,CASSAWAATDTQYF
few,TRBV28,.,TRBJ1-1,TGTGCCAGCAGTTTGGGATATAACAGGGCCTTGAACACTGAAGCTTTCTTT,CASSLGYNRALNTEAFF
few,TRBV18,.,TRBJ1-1,TGTGCCAGCTCACGAGGGTATGGAGGGGAGGACACTGAAGCTTTCTTT,CASSRGYGGEDTEAFF
few,TRBV7-3,.,TRBJ2-5,TGTGCCAGCAGCTTAACTAGAACCCAAGAGACCCAGTACTTC,CASSLTRTQETQYF
few,TRBV18,TRBD1,TRBJ2-6,TGTGCCAGCTCAGGGACAGGGCTTGGGGCCAACGTCCTGACTTTC,CASSGTGLGANVLTF
many,TRBV6-1,TRBD1,TRBJ1-2,TGTGCCAGCAGTGAAGCGGTGGGGACAGGTGGAGCGGGCTACACCTTC,CASSEAVGTGGAGYTF
many,TRBV6-1,.,TRBJ1-2,TGTGCCAGCAGTGAATATGGGGATTATGGCTACACCTTC,CASSEYGDYGYTF
few,TRBV5-1,.,TRBJ2-1,TGCGCCAGCAGCTTCCTCCCTCTCCAAGCGGGTGAAGGCAATGAGCAGTTCTTC,CASSFLPLQAGEGNEQFF
few,TRBV28,.,TRBJ2-1,TGTGCCAGCAGATCTAGGCAGTGGGGGGTTATTGAGCAGTTCTTC,CASRSRQWGVIEQFF
.,TRBV19,TRBD1,TRBJ2-7,TGTGCCAGTAGTTTTAGAGGACAGGGGGCCTACGAGCAGTACTTC,CASSFRGQGAYEQYF
many,TRBV12-3/TRBV12-4,TRBD2,TRBJ2-4,TGTGCCAGCAGCCGGGGACTAAGCATTCAGTACTTC,CASSRGLSIQYF
many,TRBV28,.,TRBJ1-4,TGTGCCAGCACCCTAGACATATTGGGAGAAAAACTGTTTTTT,CASTLDILGEKLFF
many,TRBV6-1,.,TRBJ2-1,TGTGCCAGCAGTGACCTATGGGACAATGAGCAGTTCTTC,CASSDLWDNEQFF
few,TRBV7-2,TRBD1,TRBJ2-3,TGTGCCAGCAGCCCGGGGGACAGGGGGCGCACAGATACGCAGTATTTT,CASSPGDRGRTDTQYF
many,TRBV28,TRBD2,TRBJ2-1,TGTGCCAGCAACCCCTGGGCTAGCGGCTACAATGAGCAGTTCTTC,CASNPWASGYNEQFF
many,TRBV6-6,TRBD2,TRBJ2-1,TGTGCCAGCAGTTACTCCGGGCTAGCGGTGGGGAATGAGCAGTTCTTC,CASSYSGLAVGNEQFF
few,TRBV5-4,TRBD2,TRBJ2-5,TGTGCCAGCAGCGTCACTAGCGCCGGCGAGACCCAGTACTTC,CASSVTSAGETQYF
.,TRBV19,.,TRBJ1-1,TGTGCCGGTAGTCCGATGCCAGCGGAGGCTTTCTTT,CAGSPMPAEAFF
many,TRBV7-2,.,TRBJ1-1,TGTGCCAGCAGCTTAGCGATAACAATGAACACTGAAGCTTTCTTT,CASSLAITMNTEAFF
many,TRBV15,.,TRBJ2-3,TGTGCCACCAGCAGAGCCCAGCGGATTTCTAGCACAGATACGCAGTATTTT,CATSRAQRISSTDTQYF
many,TRBV7-9,.,TRBJ1-2,TGTGCCAGCAGCTTAGCGTCGGGAATTGACTATGGCTACACCTTC,CASSLASGIDYGYTF
.,TRBV5-1,.,TRBJ2-4,TGCGCCAGCACTCCCCGTCCAGGGGAAAACATTCAGTACTTC,CASTPRPGENIQYF
few,TRBV18,.,TRBJ1-5,TGTGCCAGCTCGGTCGCGAACAATCAGCCCCAGCATTTT,CASSVANNQPQHF
few,TRBV19,.,TRBJ1-1,TGTGCCAGTACCATAGATGGAACTGAAGCTTTCTTT,CASTIDGTEAFF
many,TRBV28,TRBD1,TRBJ1-2,TGTGCCAGCAGGGCAGACAGGGGACGGAATGGCTACACCTTC,CASRADRGRNGYTF
.,TRBV24-1,.,TRBJ2-3,TGTGCCACCAGTGTCGGTTCCGGGGCCCCCACAGATACGCAGTATTTT,CATSVGSGAPTDTQYF
.,TRBV7-8,.,TRBJ1-5,TGTGCCAGCAGCTTAATGACACAGGGACGAAATCAGCCCCAGCATTTT,CASSLMTQGRNQPQHF
.,TRBV9,.,TRBJ1-1,TGTGCCAGCAGCGTAGGCCAGGGAGGCACTGAAGCTTTCTTT,CASSVGQGGTEAFF
few,TRBV19,.,TRBJ1-1,TGTGCCAGTAGTATCACCGGGGCGAACACTGAAGCTTTCTTT,CASSITGANTEAFF
.,TRBV5-1,.,TRBJ2-3,TGCGCCAGCAGGGGGGAGTCCCCAGATACGCAGTATTTT,CASRGESPDTQYF
many,TRBV7-9,TRBD1,TRBJ1-1,TGTGCCAGCAGCTCCGGGACAGGGGCTGCCACTGAAGCTTTCTTT,CASSSGTGAATEAFF
many,TRBV6-1,.,TRBJ2-7,TGTGCCAGCAGTAAGAACAGGAGTCCCTACGAGCAGTACTTC,CASSKNRSPYEQYF
.,TRBV12-3/TRBV12-4,TRBD2,TRBJ2-1,TGTGCCAGCAGACTCACTAGCGGGGGGGCCCATGAGCAGTTCTTC,CASRLTSGGAHEQFF
many,TRBV24-1,TRBD2,TRBJ2-2,TGTGCCACCAGTGATACTAGCGGGGGAAACACCGGGGAGCTGTTTTTT,CATSDTSGGNTGELFF
many,TRBV7-2,.,TRBJ1-1,TGTGCCAGCAGCTGGGACAAAAACACTGAAGCTTTCTTT,CASSWDKNTEAFF
many,TRBV20-1,.,TRBJ1-1,TGCAGTGCTAGCTACGGCCGGGACACTGAAGCTTTCTTT,CSASYGRDTEAFF
.,TRBV4-1,.,TRBJ2-5,TGCGCCAGCAGCCAAGAACAAGGACTCGAGACCCAGTACTTC,CASSQEQGLETQYF
many,TRBV28,.,TRBJ2-7,TGTGCCAGCAGCGGCTACGAGCAGTACTTC,CASSGYEQYF
few,TRBV12-5,TRBD1,TRBJ1-2,TGTGCTAGTGGCCCCGGGACAGCCTATTTTGGCTACACCTTC,CASGPGTAYFGYTF
.,TRBV7-9,TRBD1,TRBJ1-1,TGTGCCAACAGCCCATCGACAGGGTCCACTGAAGCTTTCTTT,CANSPSTGSTEAFF